A single sample is the source of the 28 T cell receptor beta chains below, sequenced in a study of OX40 agonist ivuxolimab in advanced cancers. This table comes from immunoSEQ multiplex PCR, and its TCRdb copy is limited to in-frame clones, with some not included. Here the sample spans about 80,000 clones, around 92% being singletons. Sequenced here: CD4+ or CD8+ T cells sorted from blood, sampled in a trial of the OX40 agonist ivuxolimab. These receptors came from an adult with an advanced solid tumor such as melanoma, head and neck, liver or kidney cancer.

The chain joins TRBV13 to TRBJ2-3, with a tentative D call TRBD2 (5 bases). From germline, CDR1 is PRHDT and CDR2 FYEKMQ (reference sequence). CDR3 length: 15 residues. With 7 bases removed from V and 6 bases from J, the gap between germline ends came to 20 bases. CDR3: CASTLSGSPGDTQYF. The CDR3 DNA is TGTGCCAGCACCCTAAGTGGAAGTCCGGGGGATACGCAGTATTTT.

The chain combines TRBV15 with TRBJ1-5; 9 bases map to TRBD1. V was clipped by 4 bases and J by 4 bases; unmatched bases: 2. The CDR3 contains 14 residues. Germline lookup yields CDR1 LNHNV and CDR2 YYDKDF (reference sequence). The CDR3 protein is CATSIGQGNQPQHF. The DNA for the CDR3 is TGTGCCACCAGCATCGGACAGGGGAATCAGCCCCAGCATTTT.

The rearrangement links TRBV15 to TRBJ1-2; 8 bases are a match to TRBD1. J gave up 3 bases and V 8 bases, and 8 bases lay outside the gene matches. CDR1 and CDR2 (germline): LNHNV, YYDKDF (reference sequence). The CDR3 has 14 amino acids. CDR3 residues: CATGGDRMDYGYTF. The DNA for the CDR3 is TGTGCCACCGGGGGGGACAGGATGGACTATGGCTACACCTTC. Using reference TRBV15 and TRBJ1-2 for the parts outside the CDR3, the full variable domain is DAMVIQNPRYQVTQFGKPVTLSCSQTLNHNVMYWYQQKSSQAPKLLFHYYDKDFNNEADTPDNFQSRRPNTSFCFLDIRSPGLGDTAMYLCATGGDRMDYGYTFGSGTRLTVV.

The chain is built from TRBV19 and TRBJ1-1; D is unresolved. The germline V and J ends were trimmed by 8 bases and 0 bases, with 10 bases remaining between them. The CDR3 spans 13 residues. The germline V gene has CDR1 LNHDA and CDR2 SQIVND (reference sequence). CDR3 nucleotides: TGTGCCAGTTGGAAGCGGTTGAACACTGAAGCTTTCTTT. It yields the protein CASWKRLNTEAFF.

The chain carries TRBV10-3 and TRBJ2-1; 8 nucleotides match TRBD1. Germline V CDR1 and CDR2: ENHRY, SYGVKD. The CDR3 length is 13 residues. The ends lost 11 bases at V and 9 bases at J; junction bases unmatched: 12. CDR3 sequence: CALSQPGGSEQFF. Here the CDR3 DNA reads TGTGCCTTATCACAGCCAGGGGGCAGTGAGCAGTTCTTC.

V usage is TRBV2 and J usage is TRBJ1-2; D might be TRBD1 (5 bases). This CDR3 has 13 amino acids. Per germline, CDR1 SNHLY and CDR2 FYNNEI. V lost 1 base and J lost 6, with 9 bases in between. CDR3 nucleotides: TGTGCCAGCAGTGAAGGAGGGGCAGATGGCTACACCTTC. Protein sequence: CASSEGGADGYTF.

The rearrangement joins TRBV9 to TRBJ2-2; D unresolved. This CDR3 is built from 13 residues. Germline lookup yields CDR1 SGDLS and CDR2 YYNGEE. The V end was cut by 4 bases, the J end by 8 bases, with 12 bases between. The CDR3 DNA follows: TGTGCCAGCAGCCTCGAAACCGGGGGGGAGCTGTTTTTT. Amino acid sequence: CASSLETGGELFF.

As to this clone: At one end, the junction sequence differs from germline, possibly due to a read error. For the CDR3, the DNA is TGTGCTAGCAGCTTGGGACTAGACCTTAACACAGATACGCAGTATTTT. Its translation: CASSLGLDLNTDTQYF. The gene calls are TRBV7-7 and TRBJ2-3; 8 bases are a match to TRBD2. The CDR3 has 16 residues. The germline V gene encodes CDR1 SSHAT and CDR2 FNYEAQ (reference sequence).

The J gene is TRBJ2-1, the V gene TRBV5-1; the D call may be TRBD1 or TRBD2 (5 bases each). V lost 4 bases and J lost 3, with 17 bases in between. Germline CDR1 reads SGHRS; CDR2 reads YFSETQ. This CDR3 is 16 amino acids long. The CDR3 DNA follows: TGCGCCAGCAGCCCCCGACCGGGACGGGGCTACAATGAGCAGTTCTTC. As protein: CASSPRPGRGYNEQFF.

The genes are TRBV6-4 and TRBJ2-3; TRBD2 agrees at 10 bases. V was clipped by 3 bases and J by 5 bases; unmatched bases: 5. The germline V gene encodes CDR1 MRHNA and CDR2 SNTAGT. This CDR3 contains 15 residues. This chain's CDR3 is CASSEAGGSGDTQYF. CDR3 in DNA: TGTGCCAGCAGTGAAGCGGGGGGGAGCGGAGATACGCAGTATTTT.

The chain carries TRBV9 and TRBJ2-7; TRBD1 aligns across 8 bases. Germline trimming cut 3 bases from V and 2 bases from J; bases unmatched to any gene: 4. The CDR3 contains 14 residues. Looked up from germline, CDR1 is SGDLS and CDR2 is YYNGEE. CDR3 in amino acids: CASSGGQGPYEQYF. The CDR3 DNA reads TGTGCCAGCAGCGGCGGACAGGGCCCCTACGAGCAGTACTTC.

The chain joins TRBV10-3 to TRBJ2-1; 9 bases match TRBD2. V was clipped by 6 bases and J by 1 base; unmatched bases: 7. The CDR3 has 16 amino acids. Germline loops: CDR1 ENHRY, CDR2 SYGVKD. The CDR3 here is CAISLAGGPSYNEQFF. For the CDR3, the DNA is TGTGCCATCAGCCTCGCGGGGGGGCCGTCCTACAATGAGCAGTTCTTC.

J is TRBJ2-5 and V is TRBV29-1; TRBD1 aligns across 7 bases. Trimming took 6 bases from V and 4 from J; bases not matched to a gene: 2. The CDR3 spans 11 residues. The V gene's germline CDR1 is SQVTM and CDR2 ANQGSEA. The CDR3 DNA sequence: TGCAGCGTAGACAGGGTAGAGACCCAGTACTTC. Translation: CSVDRVETQYF.

The chain is built from TRBV11-3 and TRBJ2-5, with 9 bases that match TRBD2. The germline V gene encodes CDR1 SGHNT and CDR2 YENEEA. This CDR3 is built from 15 residues. With 5 bases clipped from V and 7 bases from J, the junction kept 11 bases outside the gene matches. The DNA for the CDR3 is TGTGCCAGCAGCCCTACGCGGGGGGGCGAGGGGACCCAGTACTTC. Protein sequence: CASSPTRGGEGTQYF.

V gene TRBV5-1 combines with J gene TRBJ2-1, with TRBD2 matching over 10 bases. Germline CDR1 and CDR2: SGHRS and YFSETQ. This CDR3 is built from 16 residues. Trimming removed 2 bases from V and 4 bases from J; junction bases left unmatched: 6. The DNA of the CDR3 is TGCGCCAGCAGCTTAACCAGCGGGGGGGTATACAATGAGCAGTTCTTC. Translating gives CASSLTSGGVYNEQFF.

This clone was seen only once. This chain connects TRBV27 to TRBJ2-7; 8 positions agree with TRBD2. V lost 3 bases to trimming and J lost 5 bases; unmatched junction nucleotides: 6. This CDR3 has 14 residues. Germline V gene data show CDR1 as MNHEY and CDR2 as SMNVEV (reference sequence). The CDR3 bases are TGTGCCAGCAGTTTCGTCGGGGGGGCCCACGAGCAGTACTTC. It yields the protein CASSFVGGAHEQYF.

J is TRBJ2-1 and V is TRBV27, with D hard to call. This CDR3 is built from 16 residues. CDR1 and CDR2 (germline): MNHEY, SMNVEV (reference sequence). The V end lost 1 base, the J end lost 2 bases, and 12 bases lay between the germline ends. CDR3 bases: TGTGCCAGCAGTTTATTGGGGATGAACACCTACAATGAGCAGTTCTTC. Amino acid sequence: CASSLLGMNTYNEQFF.

The chain combines TRBV5-1 with TRBJ2-1; TRBD1 matches at 11 bases. Per germline, CDR1 SGHRS and CDR2 YFSETQ. The CDR3 loop spans 13 amino acids. Trimming cost V 3 bases and J 9 bases; bases outside gene matches: 2. CDR3 sequence reads: CASSWGQGGEQFF. As DNA, the CDR3 is TGCGCCAGCAGCTGGGGACAGGGGGGTGAGCAGTTCTTC.

The rearrangement uses TRBV10-2 and TRBJ2-1; TRBD2 aligns across 9 bases. The CDR3 length is 14 residues. Per germline, CDR1 WSHSY and CDR2 SAAADI. Trimming at V came to 1 base and at J to 10 bases, leaving 5 bases not matched to a gene. The CDR3 bases are TGCGCCAGCAGTGAGTGGACTAGCGCGGGCGAGCAGTTCTTC. It specifies CASSEWTSAGEQFF.

This rearrangement joins TRBV7-9 to TRBJ1-3; tentative D call: TRBD1 (5 bases). Germline V gene data show CDR1 as SEHNR and CDR2 as FQNEAQ (reference sequence). This CDR3 comprises 15 residues. The V and J ends lost 2 bases and 5 bases respectively, with 13 bases between them. DNA for the CDR3: TGTGCCAGCAGCTTACCCGCGGGGGAGAGAAACACCATATATTTT. Its protein is CASSLPAGERNTIYF.

V usage is TRBV30 and J usage is TRBJ2-5, with a tentative D call TRBD1 (6 bases). With 4 bases removed from V and 5 bases from J, the gap between germline ends came to 14 bases. Germline V gene lookup returns CDR1 GTSNPN and CDR2 SVGIG (reference sequence). The CDR3 totals 13 residues. The CDR3 DNA sequence: TGTGCCTGGAATTCAGGGGCTGGGGAGACCCAGTACTTC. Its protein is CAWNSGAGETQYF. Together with reference TRBV30 and TRBJ2-5, the CDR3 gives the full variable domain: SQTIHQWPATLVQPVGSPLSLECTVEGTSNPNLYWYRQAAGRGLQLLFYSVGIGQISSEVPQNLSASRPQDRQFILSSKKLLLSDSGFYLCAWNSGAGETQYFGPGTRLLVL.

This rearrangement joins TRBV13 to TRBJ2-1; possibly TRBD1 or TRBD2 for D (5 bases each). This CDR3 contains 15 residues. The V end lost 3 bases, the J end lost 6 bases, and 15 bases lay between the germline ends. Germline V gene data show CDR1 as PRHDT and CDR2 as FYEKMQ (reference sequence). The DNA for the CDR3 is TGTGCCAGCAGCTTCCCCTCGGGACGGACCAATGAGCAGTTCTTC. It translates to CASSFPSGRTNEQFF. Full variable domain (outside the CDR3, taken from reference TRBV13 and TRBJ2-1): AAGVIQSPRHLIKEKRETATLKCYPIPRHDTVYWYQQGPGQDPQFLISFYEKMQSDKGSIPDRFSAQQFSDYHSELNMSSLELGDSALYFCASSFPSGRTNEQFFGPGTRLTVL.

V is TRBV7-2 and J is TRBJ1-5; D remains ambiguous. The V gene's germline CDR1 is SGHTA and CDR2 FQGNSA. Trimming pared 5 bases from V and 0 bases from J, leaving 8 bases between. This CDR3 is 14 amino acids long. The CDR3, as DNA: TGTGCCAGCAGCCATCCAACTAGCAATCAGCCCCAGCATTTT. Translation gives CASSHPTSNQPQHF.

The J gene is TRBJ2-7, the V gene TRBV4-1; D is perhaps TRBD1 or TRBD2 (5 bases each). Trimming removed 4 bases from V and 6 bases from J, with 19 bases in between. This CDR3 is 15 amino acids long. The germline CDR1 and CDR2 sequences are MGHRA and YSYEKL. CDR3 amino acids: CASSREGSIGSEQYF. Written as DNA, the CDR3 is TGCGCCAGCAGCCGAGAGGGGAGTATCGGCTCCGAGCAGTACTTC.

The chain has TRBV10-2 and TRBJ2-1; D is uncertain. Trimming removed 3 bases at V and 4 bases at J, with 16 bases between. Germline-derived CDR1 and CDR2 are WSHSY and SAAADI. The CDR3 covers 16 residues. Written as DNA, the CDR3 is TGCGCCAGCAGTGACTCTGACTTCCCCCTTTACAATGAGCAGTTCTTC. It yields the protein CASSDSDFPLYNEQFF.

The chain carries TRBV6-1 and TRBJ2-5; no firm D call. V was cut by 5 bases and J by 3 bases, with 7 bases left in between. CDR3 size: 12 residues. Germline CDR1 and CDR2: MNHNS and SASEGT. CDR3 DNA: TGTGCCAGCAGTCCGCATAAAGAGACCCAGTACTTC. Translation: CASSPHKETQYF.

The rearrangement links TRBV7-9 to TRBJ1-2; possible D gene TRBD1, 6 bases. CDR1 and CDR2 (germline): SEHNR, FQNEAQ (reference sequence). The ends were cut back, 5 bases at V and 5 bases at J, with 18 bases in the middle. This CDR3 has 15 residues. The CDR3 region is CASSAHREGRYGYTF. The CDR3 DNA reads as TGTGCCAGCAGCGCCCACAGGGAAGGAAGGTATGGCTACACCTTC.

The chain recombines TRBV9 with TRBJ2-7, with TRBD1 identical over 11 bases. CDR3 length: 14 residues. Unmatched junction bases numbered 5, after V lost 4 bases and J lost 5 bases. Germline V gene lookup returns CDR1 SGDLS and CDR2 YYNGEE. The CDR3 DNA sequence: TGTGCCAGCAGCACGTGGACAGGGGGCGACGAGCAGTACTTC. Its translation: CASSTWTGGDEQYF.